This T cell receptor beta chain stems from a study of radiation and T cells in renal cell carcinoma. Overall study context: Nephrectomy followed 15 Gy stereotactic body radiation by 4 weeks.

Findings and caveats of the study: In blood, top tumor clones expanded by 2 weeks, shrinking by 4.

Notes on this clone: Its antigen is still unknown.

The CDR3 totals 14 residues. CDR1 and CDR2 (germline): SGDLS, YYNGEE. Trimming left V 3 bases short and J 2 bases short, with 12 bases between. Time point described: baseline pretreatment blood. Treatment denoted: 15 Gy SBRT to primary tumor, nephrectomy 4 weeks later. After SBRT, blood was collected at 2 and 4 weeks, plus baseline. Clear cell pathology was present in this patient's renal cell carcinoma. Assay used: immunoSEQ multiplex PCR; TCRdb lists only in-frame clones, some missing. The data show some 120,000 clones, approximately 82% seen once. The V gene is TRBV9, the J gene TRBJ2-7; D remains unclear. This TCR was recovered from a woman aged 60-75 years with renal cell carcinoma. The sequencing used blood, collected from a patient whose treatment included radiotherapy and nephrectomy. DNA for the CDR3: TGTGCCAGCAGCGGTAGCTCGATCCCCTACGAGCAGTACTTC. This encodes CASSGSSIPYEQYF.